The 18 T cell receptor beta chains presented below share a single source sample, sequenced in a study of T cell repertoires in cytomegalovirus infection. TCRdb processed the reads anew with MiXCR; each CDR3 protein has one entry. The repertoire has around 800,000 distinct CDR3 sequences, over 25% of them found once; the top ten carry 12%. Their cognate antigens are unknown. The sample here was cultured CD8+ T cells from PBMCs, taken from culture after CMV antigen stimulation. These receptors all stem from a human donor in good health (CMV status not recorded). Some clones in this sample may be carry-over from other donors' samples.

This chain joins TRBV19 and TRBJ2-7, with TRBD1 as a possible D gene (6 bases). Germline V CDR1 and CDR2: LNHDA, SQIVND (reference sequence). There are 10 residues in the CDR3. CDR3: CASSTRDKLV. CDR3 DNA sequence: TGTGCCAGTAGTACCCGGGACAAATTGGTC.

This clonotype came up many times. The chain employs TRBV7-9 and TRBJ1-2; 8 bases fit TRBD1. There are 15 residues in the CDR3. Germline CDR1 and CDR2: SEHNR and FQNEAQ (reference sequence). V dropped 5 bases and J dropped 2; count of bases not matched to a gene: 7. CDR3 DNA sequence: TGTGCCAGCAGCGATGACAGGGGACGGAACTATGGCTACACCTTC. It codes for CASSDDRGRNYGYTF.

The table lists this clonotype with a few counts. This sequence joins TRBV6-5 and TRBJ1-4; a possible D gene is TRBD1 (6 bases). Trimming removed 0 bases from V and 8 bases from J, with 16 bases in between. Germline V CDR1 and CDR2: MNHEY, SVGAGI. This CDR3 comprises 16 residues. CDR3 region: CASSYSMSRGKEKLFF. The CDR3 DNA follows: TGTGCCAGCAGTTACTCGATGTCCAGGGGAAAAGAAAAACTGTTTTTT.

The gene calls are TRBV7-9 and TRBJ2-5; D is uncertain. This CDR3 region has 15 residues. Trimming removed 0 bases at V and 6 bases at J, with 14 bases between. Germline CDR1 and CDR2: SEHNR and FQNEAQ (reference sequence). The CDR3 sequence: CASSLAAETAKTQYF. The DNA of the CDR3 is TGTGCCAGCAGCTTAGCGGCAGAGACCGCAAAGACCCAGTACTTC.

CDR3 residues: CAIMDQYEQYF. The DNA for the CDR3 is TGTGCCATCATGGATCAGTACGAGCAGTACTTC. This rearrangement joins TRBV10-3 to TRBJ2-7; D call uncertain. The CDR3 covers 11 residues. Germline V lookup: CDR1 ENHRY, CDR2 SYGVKD. The germline V and J ends were trimmed by 7 bases and 4 bases, with 8 bases remaining between them.

This clonotype appeared a few times. The chain combines TRBV5-6 with TRBJ2-3; the match to TRBD2 covers 10 bases. CDR1 and CDR2 from the germline V gene are SGHDT and YYEEEE. The length of the CDR3 is 17 residues. The J segment lost 5 bases and the V segment lost 3 bases, leaving 12 bases of the junction unmatched. The CDR3 DNA is TGTGCCAGCAGCTGGTCACGACTAGCGGGCTACGTAGATACGCAGTATTTT. Its translation is CASSWSRLAGYVDTQYF.

The chain carries TRBV24-1 and TRBJ1-2, with unresolved D. This CDR3 region has 13 residues. Germline V gene sequence: CDR1 KGHDR, CDR2 SFDVKD. The V gene lost 7 bases and the J gene lost 8 bases, with 16 bases spanning the gap. CDR3 DNA sequence: TGTGCCACCAGCCGACGAGAGGGCCAAGGCTACACCTTC. This encodes CATSRREGQGYTF.

This clonotype showed up just a few times. The V and J genes are TRBV20-1 and TRBJ2-1; the match to TRBD2 covers 9 bases. This CDR3 comprises 16 residues. Germline trimming cut 0 bases from V and 3 bases from J; bases unmatched to any gene: 6. Germline values: CDR1 DFQATT, CDR2 SNEGSKA (reference sequence). The CDR3 DNA reads TGCAGTGCTAGAGATCTTCTAGCGGGGATCTACAATGAGCAGTTCTTC. It translates to CSARDLLAGIYNEQFF.

This clonotype appeared a few times. V gene TRBV7-2 combines with J gene TRBJ2-1, with 7 bases matching TRBD2. CDR1 and CDR2 from the germline V gene are SGHTA and FQGNSA. The V and J ends lost 1 base and 0 bases, in that order; junction bases with no gene match: 6. The CDR3 covers 17 residues. The CDR3 bases are TGTGCCAGCAGCTTAGTTTTGGGGGGGAGCTCCTACAATGAGCAGTTCTTC. Translation gives CASSLVLGGSSYNEQFF.

The V gene is TRBV5-5, the J gene TRBJ1-2, with D possibly being TRBD1 (6 bases). This CDR3 comprises 14 residues. V dropped 2 bases and J dropped 3 bases, with 11 bases sitting between them. Germline CDR1 is SGHKS and CDR2 is YYEKEE (reference sequence). The CDR3 DNA sequence: TGTGCCAGCAGCTTTACGACAGGTGACTATGGCTACACCTTC. Protein product: CASSFTTGDYGYTF.

This clonotype has more than one count but fewer than ten. The chain carries TRBV12-3 or TRBV12-4 and TRBJ1-1; unclear D gene. Trimming shortened V by 6 bases and J by 7 bases, and 12 bases separated the two germline ends. This CDR3 is built from 12 residues. CDR3 sequence (DNA): TGTGCCAGCAGGCGGGTCCACGATGAAGCTTTCTTT. Its translation is CASRRVHDEAFF.

The CDR3 DNA reads as TGCGCCAGCAGCCAAAGGATCTCCGGCAATGTGGAAGAGACCCAGTACTTC. It codes for CASSQRISGNVEETQYF. V usage is TRBV4-3 and J usage is TRBJ2-5; D is unclear. Trimming took 2 bases from V and 3 from J, leaving 19 bases between them. CDR1 and CDR2 (germline): LGHNA, YSLEER. The CDR3 runs 17 residues.

In this sample, this clonotype turned up a few times. The rearrangement links TRBV19 to TRBJ2-7, with D possibly TRBD1 on 6 matching bases. V was pared by 1 base and J by 7 bases, with 17 bases between. This CDR3 is built from 15 residues. CDR1 is LNHDA and CDR2 is SQIVND in the germline V gene (reference sequence). The CDR3 protein is CASSIGWDTHLEQYF. The CDR3 nucleotides read TGTGCCAGTAGTATAGGGTGGGACACCCACTTGGAGCAGTACTTC.

The chain carries TRBV2 and TRBJ2-1; D remains unclear. The CDR3 is 12 residues long. Deletions cut 8 bases from V and 4 bases from J, with 9 bases between. Germline V gene lookup returns CDR1 SNHLY and CDR2 FYNNEI. The CDR3 protein is CASETAYNEQFF. The CDR3 DNA reads TGTGCCAGCGAAACAGCGTACAATGAGCAGTTCTTC. The variable domain in full, completed from reference TRBV2 and TRBJ2-1, reads EPEVTQTPSHQVTQMGQEVILRCVPISNHLYFYWYRQILGQKVEFLVSFYNNEISEKSEIFDDQFSVERPDGSNFTLKIRSTKLEDSAMYFCASETAYNEQFFGPGTRLTVL.

J is TRBJ2-5 and V is TRBV7-8, with D unclear. Germline CDR1 SGHVS, CDR2 FQNEAQ. The CDR3 is made up of 13 amino acids. The V end was cut by 6 bases, the J end by 0 bases, with 8 bases between. This chain's CDR3 is CASREGYQETQYF. In nucleotides, the CDR3 is TGTGCCAGCAGGGAAGGCTACCAAGAGACCCAGTACTTC.

This clonotype was found a few times. The chain is built from TRBV7-2 and TRBJ2-7, with D possibly being TRBD2 (7 bases). The CDR3 is 14 amino acids. V gave up 4 bases and J gave up 2 bases, with 12 bases separating them. Germline V CDR1 and CDR2: SGHTA, FQGNSA. CDR3 nucleotides: TGTGCCAGCAGCTCCGAGGGGGGGACCTACGAGCAGTACTTC. Protein sequence: CASSSEGGTYEQYF.

This clonotype was found many times. The chain is built from TRBV7-6 and TRBJ2-1, with a tentative D call TRBD1 (5 bases). The CDR3 runs 13 residues. The germline CDR1 and CDR2 sequences are SGHVS and FNYEAQ. V was shortened by 10 bases and J by 5 bases, with 15 bases between the two germline ends. In DNA form, the CDR3 reads TGTGCCACCTTGGACACGAACAACAATGAGCAGTTCTTC. This sequence encodes CATLDTNNNEQFF.

This CDR3 is CASSYSTGSSYNEQFF. CDR3 bases: TGTGCCAGCAGTTATTCGACAGGCAGCTCCTACAATGAGCAGTTCTTC. This chain links TRBV6-6 with TRBJ2-1; a weak D match, TRBD1 (6 bases). The V end lost 3 bases, the J end lost 0 bases, and 12 bases lay between the germline ends. Germline loops: CDR1 MNHNY, CDR2 SVGAGI (reference sequence). CDR3 size: 16 residues.